The 24 T cell receptor beta chains below all came from one sample that was sequenced in a study of blood T cell repertoires in COVID-19. Repertoires were generated with immunoSEQ multiplex PCR, while TCRdb's copy carries only in-frame clones and drops some. The sample records 130,000 or so clones, approximately 80% being singletons. Sequencing used peripheral blood. The receptors were gathered from a human donor in a cohort sampled during active COVID-19.

CDR3: CASSYTSSSYEQYF. DNA for the CDR3: TGTGCCAGCAGTTACACCTCGAGCTCCTACGAGCAGTACTTC. The chain carries TRBV6-2 or TRBV6-3 and TRBJ2-7, with D uncertain. CDR1 and CDR2 from the germline V gene are MNHEY and SVGEGT. The CDR3 contains 14 residues. Deletions cut 2 bases from V and 0 bases from J, with 8 bases between.

J is TRBJ2-5 and V is TRBV2; D unclear. Trimming removed 4 bases at V and 0 bases at J, with 6 bases between. The germline V gene encodes CDR1 SNHLY and CDR2 FYNNEI. There are 13 residues in the CDR3. In nucleotides, the CDR3 is TGTGCCAGCAGTGCCAGGAACCAAGAGACCCAGTACTTC. Translated, it gives CASSARNQETQYF.

This rearrangement joins TRBV3-1 (or the pseudogene TRBV3-2) to TRBJ2-4; possible D gene TRBD2, 6 bases. Trimming cost V 1 base and J 9 bases, with 19 bases left between them. Germline CDR1 reads LGHDT; CDR2 reads YNNKEL (reference sequence). The CDR3 contains 16 residues. This CDR3 is CASSQASSYGRSIQYF. CDR3 bases: TGTGCCAGCAGCCAAGCCTCTAGTTATGGGAGGAGCATTCAGTACTTC.

This sequence joins TRBV6-5 and TRBJ1-2, with 7 positions matching TRBD1. This CDR3 is built from 14 residues. With 8 bases clipped from V and 2 bases from J, the junction kept 8 bases outside the gene matches. Germline lookup yields CDR1 MNHEY and CDR2 SVGAGI. DNA of the CDR3: TGTGCCAGCTTTAACAGGGGCACCAACTATGGCTACACCTTC. Translating gives CASFNRGTNYGYTF.

This rearrangement joins TRBV6-5 to TRBJ1-2, with 12 bases aligning to TRBD1. This CDR3 contains 14 residues. V was clipped by 5 bases and J by 8 bases; unmatched bases: 6. Looked up from germline, CDR1 is MNHEY and CDR2 is SVGAGI. The CDR3 protein is CASSPGQGAKGYTF. The CDR3 DNA follows: TGTGCCAGCAGTCCGGGACAGGGGGCTAAGGGCTACACCTTC.

The chain carries TRBV7-2 and TRBJ1-2, with a tentative D call TRBD1 (5 bases). Germline V lookup: CDR1 SGHTA, CDR2 FQGNSA. V lost 6 bases and J lost 4, with 18 bases in between. CDR3 length: 15 amino acids. The CDR3 region is CASRAGGPLGYGYTF. Written as DNA, the CDR3 is TGTGCCAGCAGAGCGGGGGGACCCCTTGGCTATGGCTACACCTTC.

The count of this clone is one. This chain links TRBV9 with TRBJ1-5; tentative D call: TRBD1 (5 bases). V gave up 4 bases and J gave up 2 bases, with 13 bases separating them. The length of the CDR3 is 15 residues. Germline lookup yields CDR1 SGDLS and CDR2 YYNGEE. CDR3 bases: TGTGCCAGCAGCCCCCACGACAGCCGCAATCAGCCCCAGCATTTT. Translated: CASSPHDSRNQPQHF.

The V gene is TRBV27, the J gene TRBJ1-1, with 7 bases aligning to TRBD1. Germline loops: CDR1 MNHEY, CDR2 SMNVEV (reference sequence). Trimming removed 4 bases from V and 5 bases from J; junction bases left unmatched: 10. CDR3 length: 15 amino acids. The CDR3, as DNA: TGTGCCAGCAGTTCCCAGACCCCAGGGGGAACTGAAGCTTTCTTT. Residues: CASSSQTPGGTEAFF.

The chain uses TRBV5-1 and TRBJ2-2, with 14 bases that match TRBD2. The germline CDR1 and CDR2 sequences are SGHRS and YFSETQ. The J segment lost 2 bases and the V segment lost 0 bases, leaving 3 bases of the junction unmatched. The CDR3 extends over 18 amino acids. The CDR3 sequence is CASSLGTSGGPNTGELFF. The CDR3 nucleotides read TGCGCCAGCAGCTTGGGGACTAGCGGGGGGCCTAACACCGGGGAGCTGTTTTTT. The full variable domain, rest sourced from reference TRBV5-1 and TRBJ2-2, is KAGVTQTPRYLIKTRGQQVTLSCSPISGHRSVSWYQQTPGQGLQFLFEYFSETQRNKGNFPGRFSGRQFSNSRSEMNVSTLELGDSALYLCASSLGTSGGPNTGELFFGEGSRLTVL.

The rearrangement links TRBV9 to TRBJ2-5; the D gene is possibly TRBD1 (6 bases). CDR1 is SGDLS, CDR2 YYNGEE, per germline. The CDR3 covers 15 residues. V gave up 5 bases and J gave up 5 bases, with 19 bases separating them. The CDR3 nucleotides are TGTGCCAGCAGTGCGACGGGACAAAGCTGGGAGACCCAGTACTTC. Amino acids: CASSATGQSWETQYF.

The chain joins TRBV6-4 to TRBJ1-2; 10 nucleotides agree with TRBD1. CDR1 MRHNA and CDR2 SNTAGT come from the germline V gene. The CDR3 is 16 residues long. With V trimmed by 3 bases and J by 5 bases, 9 bases remained unmatched. The DNA of the CDR3 is TGTGCCAGCAGTGAACAACCGGGACAGGGGAATTATGGCTACACCTTC. Amino acid sequence: CASSEQPGQGNYGYTF.

The J gene is TRBJ2-7, the V gene TRBV2; D unresolved. Per the germline V gene, CDR1 is SNHLY and CDR2 is FYNNEI. The CDR3 is 14 amino acids. Trimming shortened V by 2 bases and J by 12 bases, and 20 bases separated the two germline ends. The CDR3 here is CASSEILQAPFLYF. The CDR3 region has the DNA TGTGCCAGCAGTGAAATCCTCCAAGCTCCCTTTTTGTACTTC.

The chain has TRBV19 and TRBJ2-7; possibly TRBD1 for D (6 bases). V was pared by 5 bases and J by 7 bases, with 12 bases between. Germline V gene data show CDR1 as LNHDA and CDR2 as SQIVND (reference sequence). The CDR3 extends over 12 amino acids. This CDR3 reads CASSFRQAEQYF. In DNA form, the CDR3 reads TGTGCCAGTAGTTTCCGACAGGCGGAGCAGTACTTC.

The CDR3: CASSLPTGFQISPSNYGYTF. The CDR3 DNA is TGTGCCAGCAGTCTGCCAACCGGGTTTCAAATTAGCCCGTCCAACTATGGCTACACCTTC. This chain links TRBV28 with TRBJ1-2; no firm D call. The V end was cut by 5 bases, the J end by 2 bases, with 30 bases between. Germline-derived CDR1 and CDR2 are MDHEN and SYDVKM. The CDR3 runs to 20 residues.

The chain combines TRBV6-5 with TRBJ2-1, with 8 nucleotides matching TRBD1. Looked up from germline, CDR1 is MNHEY and CDR2 is SVGAGI. The V and J ends lost 6 bases and 0 bases, in that order; junction bases with no gene match: 4. CDR3 length equals 15 residues. Here the CDR3 reads CASSRQGNSYNEQFF. The CDR3 region has the DNA TGTGCCAGCAGCCGACAGGGGAACTCCTACAATGAGCAGTTCTTC.

The chain is built from TRBV5-1 and TRBJ2-2; D may be TRBD1 (5 bases). CDR3 length equals 12 residues. V gave up 5 bases and J gave up 7 bases, with 9 bases separating them. CDR1 is SGHRS, CDR2 YFSETQ, per germline. The CDR3 loop is CASRQGDGELFF. Written as DNA, the CDR3 is TGCGCCAGCAGGCAGGGTGACGGGGAGCTGTTTTTT.

This sequence joins TRBV2 and TRBJ1-2, with 8 bases that match TRBD1. V dropped 8 bases and J dropped 3; count of bases not matched to a gene: 5. This CDR3 is 13 amino acids long. Germline CDR1 reads SNHLY; CDR2 reads FYNNEI. Here the CDR3 DNA reads TGTGCCAGCTGCAGGGGGCTGGACTATGGCTACACCTTC. Translating gives CASCRGLDYGYTF.

V usage is TRBV28 and J usage is TRBJ1-5; D perhaps matches TRBD1 (5 bases). The CDR3 runs 14 residues. The V and J ends lost 2 bases and 8 bases respectively, with 13 bases between them. Germline CDR1 MDHEN, CDR2 SYDVKM. CDR3 DNA sequence: TGTGCCAGCAGTTTAGGCGCGCAGGGCAAGCCCCAGCATTTT. Its translation is CASSLGAQGKPQHF.

V gene TRBV19 combines with J gene TRBJ1-1; D may be TRBD1 (5 bases). From germline, CDR1 is LNHDA and CDR2 SQIVND (reference sequence). The CDR3 extends over 17 amino acids. V dropped 6 bases and J dropped 3 bases, with 23 bases sitting between them. The CDR3 sequence: CASRNSYVDNIDTEAFF. DNA of the CDR3: TGTGCCAGTAGGAACTCATATGTGGACAACATCGACACTGAAGCTTTCTTT.

This chain uses TRBV7-9 with TRBJ1-5, with D tentatively TRBD1 (6 bases). This CDR3 region has 15 residues. V was shortened by 3 bases and J by 7 bases, with 16 bases between the two germline ends. CDR1 and CDR2 (germline): SEHNR, FQNEAQ (reference sequence). CDR3 sequence (DNA): TGTGCCAGCAGCTTTGGGGGGGCGCCCGGGCAGCCCCAGCATTTT. Translating gives CASSFGGAPGQPQHF.

This chain joins TRBV27 and TRBJ2-6; D not certain. Germline-derived CDR1 and CDR2 are MNHEY and SMNVEV (reference sequence). Trimming pared 6 bases from V and 0 bases from J, leaving 9 bases between. This CDR3 is 15 amino acids long. CDR3 in amino acids: CASRTSGSGANVLTF. The CDR3 coding sequence is TGTGCCAGCAGGACATCAGGCTCTGGGGCCAACGTCCTGACTTTC.

The rearrangement uses TRBV4-3 and TRBJ1-1; tentatively, D is TRBD1 (5 bases). The germline gives CDR1 LGHNA, CDR2 YSLEER. The CDR3 covers 16 residues. Trimming removed 1 base from V and 5 bases from J, with 17 bases in between. The CDR3 region has the DNA TGCGCCAGCAGCCAAGCGAGTCCCAGGGTTTGGACTGAAGCTTTCTTT. Its translation is CASSQASPRVWTEAFF.

The gene calls are TRBV11-2 and TRBJ1-1; possibly TRBD1 for D (6 bases). The CDR3 sequence is 13 residues long. CDR1 SGHAT and CDR2 FQNNGV come from the germline V gene. Trimming took 4 bases from V and 4 from J, leaving 10 bases between them. The CDR3 coding sequence is TGTGCCAGCAGCTCACAGGGCGGCACTGAAGCTTTCTTT. It translates to CASSSQGGTEAFF.

This sequence joins TRBV19 and TRBJ1-4, with unresolved D. V was cut by 6 bases and J by 8 bases, with 10 bases left in between. CDR1 is LNHDA, CDR2 SQIVND, per germline (reference sequence). The CDR3 extends over 12 amino acids. CDR3 sequence reads: CASRKRAEKLFF. The DNA of the CDR3 is TGTGCCAGTAGAAAGCGAGCAGAAAAACTGTTTTTT.